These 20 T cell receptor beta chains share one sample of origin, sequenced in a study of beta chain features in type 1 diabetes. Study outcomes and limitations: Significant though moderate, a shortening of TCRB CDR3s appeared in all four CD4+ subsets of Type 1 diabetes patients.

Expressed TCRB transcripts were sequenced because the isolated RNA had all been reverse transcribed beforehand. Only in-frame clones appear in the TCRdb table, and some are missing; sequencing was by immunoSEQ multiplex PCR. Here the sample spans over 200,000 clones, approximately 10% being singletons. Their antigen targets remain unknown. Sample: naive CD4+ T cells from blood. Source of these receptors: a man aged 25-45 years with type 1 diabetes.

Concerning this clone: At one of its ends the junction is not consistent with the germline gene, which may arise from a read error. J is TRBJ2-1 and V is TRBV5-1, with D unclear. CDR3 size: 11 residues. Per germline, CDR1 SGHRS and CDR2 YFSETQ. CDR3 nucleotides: TGCGCCAGCAGCTTGGAGTCCGAGCAATTCTTC. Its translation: CASSLESEQFF.

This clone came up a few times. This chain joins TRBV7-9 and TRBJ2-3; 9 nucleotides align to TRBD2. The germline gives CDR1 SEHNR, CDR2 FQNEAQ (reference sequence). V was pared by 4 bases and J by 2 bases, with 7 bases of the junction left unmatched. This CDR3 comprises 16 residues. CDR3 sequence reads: CASSSPSGAYTDTQYF. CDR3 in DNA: TGTGCCAGCAGCTCCCCTAGCGGGGCGTACACAGATACGCAGTATTTT.

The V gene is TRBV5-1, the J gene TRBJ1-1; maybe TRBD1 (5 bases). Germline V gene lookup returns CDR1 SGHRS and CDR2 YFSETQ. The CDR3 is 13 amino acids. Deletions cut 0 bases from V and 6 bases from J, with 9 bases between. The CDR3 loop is CASSLAQGPEAFF. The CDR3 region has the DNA TGCGCCAGCAGCTTGGCGCAGGGCCCTGAAGCTTTCTTT.

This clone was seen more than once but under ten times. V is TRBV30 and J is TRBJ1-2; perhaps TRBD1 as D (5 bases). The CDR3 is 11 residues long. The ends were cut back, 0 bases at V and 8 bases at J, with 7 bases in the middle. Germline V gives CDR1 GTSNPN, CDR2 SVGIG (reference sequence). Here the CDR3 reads CAWSVSGGYTF. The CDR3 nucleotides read TGTGCCTGGAGTGTGTCAGGGGGCTACACCTTC. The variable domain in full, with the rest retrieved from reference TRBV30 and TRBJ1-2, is SQTIHQWPATLVQPVGSPLSLECTVEGTSNPNLYWYRQAAGRGLQLLFYSVGIGQISSEVPQNLSASRPQDRQFILSSKKLLLSDSGFYLCAWSVSGGYTFGSGTRLTVV.

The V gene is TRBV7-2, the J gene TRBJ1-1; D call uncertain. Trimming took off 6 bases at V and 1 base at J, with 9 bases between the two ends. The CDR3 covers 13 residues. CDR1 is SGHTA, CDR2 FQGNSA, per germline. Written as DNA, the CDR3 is TGTGCCAGCAGATTTGACTGGAACACTGAAGCTTTCTTT. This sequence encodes CASRFDWNTEAFF. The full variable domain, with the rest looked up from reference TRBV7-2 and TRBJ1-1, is GAGVSQSPSNKVTEKGKDVELRCDPISGHTALYWYRQSLGQGLEFLIYFQGNSAPDKSGLPSDRFSAERTGGSVSTLTIQRTQQEDSAVYLCASRFDWNTEAFFGQGTRLTVV.

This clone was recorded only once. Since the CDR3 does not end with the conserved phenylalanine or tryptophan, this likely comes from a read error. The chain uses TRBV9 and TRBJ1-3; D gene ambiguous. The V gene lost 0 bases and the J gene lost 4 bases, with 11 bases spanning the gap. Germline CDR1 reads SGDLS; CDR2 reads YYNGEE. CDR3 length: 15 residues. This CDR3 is CASSVGSQAGNTIYS. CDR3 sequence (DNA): TGTGCCAGCAGCGTAGGCTCCCAGGCGGGAAACACCATATATTCT.

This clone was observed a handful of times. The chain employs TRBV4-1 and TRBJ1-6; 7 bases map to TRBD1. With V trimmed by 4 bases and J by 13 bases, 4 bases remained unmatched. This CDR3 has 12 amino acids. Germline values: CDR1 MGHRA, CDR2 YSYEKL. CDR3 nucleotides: TGCGCCAGCAGCCTTGGGACAGCGCCCCTCCACTTT. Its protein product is CASSLGTAPLHF.

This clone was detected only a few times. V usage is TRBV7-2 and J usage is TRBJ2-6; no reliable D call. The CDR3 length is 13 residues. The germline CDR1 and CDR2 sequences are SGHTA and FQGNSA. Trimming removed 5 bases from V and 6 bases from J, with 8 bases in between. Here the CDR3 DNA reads TGTGCCAGCAGCCTTGGCCCGGCCAACGTCCTGACTTTC. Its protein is CASSLGPANVLTF.

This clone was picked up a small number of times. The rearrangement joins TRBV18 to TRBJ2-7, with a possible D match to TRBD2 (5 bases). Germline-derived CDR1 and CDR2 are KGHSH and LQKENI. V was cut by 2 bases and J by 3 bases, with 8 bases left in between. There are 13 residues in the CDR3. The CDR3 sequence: CASSPGRGYEQYF. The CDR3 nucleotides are TGTGCCAGCTCACCAGGTCGGGGCTACGAGCAGTACTTC.

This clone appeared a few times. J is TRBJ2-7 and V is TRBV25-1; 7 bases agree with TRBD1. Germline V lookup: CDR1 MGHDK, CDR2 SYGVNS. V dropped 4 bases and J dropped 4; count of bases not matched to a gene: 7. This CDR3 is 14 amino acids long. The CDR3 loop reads CASSAPTGLYEQYF. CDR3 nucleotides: TGTGCCAGCAGTGCCCCGACAGGGCTGTACGAGCAGTACTTC.

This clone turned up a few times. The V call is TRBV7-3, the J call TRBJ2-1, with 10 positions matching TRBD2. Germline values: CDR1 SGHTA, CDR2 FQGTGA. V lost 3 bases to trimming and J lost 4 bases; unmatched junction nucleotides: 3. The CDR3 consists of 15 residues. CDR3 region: CASSFVAGGYNEQFF. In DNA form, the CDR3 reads TGTGCCAGCAGCTTCGTAGCGGGGGGATACAATGAGCAGTTCTTC.

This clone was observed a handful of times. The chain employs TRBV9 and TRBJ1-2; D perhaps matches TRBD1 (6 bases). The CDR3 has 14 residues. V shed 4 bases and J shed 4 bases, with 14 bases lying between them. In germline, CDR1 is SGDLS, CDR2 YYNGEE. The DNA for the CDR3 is TGTGCCAGCAGCCCTCAGGGGACGAGCTATGGCTACACCTTC. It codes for CASSPQGTSYGYTF.

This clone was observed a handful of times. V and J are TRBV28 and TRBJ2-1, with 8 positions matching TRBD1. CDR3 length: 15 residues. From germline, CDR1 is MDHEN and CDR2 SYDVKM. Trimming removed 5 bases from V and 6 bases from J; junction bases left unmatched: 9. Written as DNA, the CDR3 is TGTGCCAGCAGTGCCCCGGGACAGGTGTTCAATGAGCAGTTCTTC. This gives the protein CASSAPGQVFNEQFF.

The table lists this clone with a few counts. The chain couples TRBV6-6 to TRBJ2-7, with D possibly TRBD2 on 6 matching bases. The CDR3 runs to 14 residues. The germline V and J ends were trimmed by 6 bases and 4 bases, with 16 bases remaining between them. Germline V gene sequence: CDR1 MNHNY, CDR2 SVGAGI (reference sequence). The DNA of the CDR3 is TGTGCCAGCAGCCGCGGGACGGACGTATACGAGCAGTACTTC. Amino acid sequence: CASSRGTDVYEQYF.

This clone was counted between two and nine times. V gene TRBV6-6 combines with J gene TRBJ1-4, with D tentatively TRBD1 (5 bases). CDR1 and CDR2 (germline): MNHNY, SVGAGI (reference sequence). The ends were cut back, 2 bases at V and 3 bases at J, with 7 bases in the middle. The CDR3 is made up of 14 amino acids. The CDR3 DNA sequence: TGTGCCAGCAGTTACGGAGGGGCTAATGAAAAACTGTTTTTT. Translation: CASSYGGANEKLFF.

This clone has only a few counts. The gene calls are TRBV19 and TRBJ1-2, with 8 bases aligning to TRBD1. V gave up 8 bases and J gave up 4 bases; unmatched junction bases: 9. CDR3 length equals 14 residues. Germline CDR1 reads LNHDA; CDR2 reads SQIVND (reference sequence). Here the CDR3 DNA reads TGTGCCAGTGACGGACAGGGAAACTTCTATGGCTACACCTTC. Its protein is CASDGQGNFYGYTF.

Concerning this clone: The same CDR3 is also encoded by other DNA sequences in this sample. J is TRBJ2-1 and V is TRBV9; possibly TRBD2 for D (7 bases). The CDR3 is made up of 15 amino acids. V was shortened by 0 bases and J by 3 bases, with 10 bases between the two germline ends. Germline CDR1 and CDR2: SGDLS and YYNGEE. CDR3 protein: CASSVGGGGYNEQFF. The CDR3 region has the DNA TGTGCCAGCAGCGTAGGAGGGGGGGGCTACAATGAGCAGTTCTTC.

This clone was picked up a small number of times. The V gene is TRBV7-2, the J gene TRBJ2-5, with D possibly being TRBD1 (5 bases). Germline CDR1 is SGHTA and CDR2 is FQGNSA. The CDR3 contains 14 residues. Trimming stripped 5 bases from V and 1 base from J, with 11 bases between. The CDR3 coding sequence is TGTGCCAGCAGCGGCAGGGTTCTCCAAGAGACCCAGTACTTC. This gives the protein CASSGRVLQETQYF. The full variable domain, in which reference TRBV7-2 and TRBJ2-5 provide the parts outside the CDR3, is GAGVSQSPSNKVTEKGKDVELRCDPISGHTALYWYRQSLGQGLEFLIYFQGNSAPDKSGLPSDRFSAERTGGSVSTLTIQRTQQEDSAVYLCASSGRVLQETQYFGPGTRLLVL.

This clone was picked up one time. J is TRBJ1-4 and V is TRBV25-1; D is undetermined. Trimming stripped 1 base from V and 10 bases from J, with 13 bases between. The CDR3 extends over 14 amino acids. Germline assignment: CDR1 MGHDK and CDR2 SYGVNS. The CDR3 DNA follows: TGTGCCAGCAGTGAATCCGGCAGGTTCGGAAAACTGTTTTTT. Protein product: CASSESGRFGKLFF.

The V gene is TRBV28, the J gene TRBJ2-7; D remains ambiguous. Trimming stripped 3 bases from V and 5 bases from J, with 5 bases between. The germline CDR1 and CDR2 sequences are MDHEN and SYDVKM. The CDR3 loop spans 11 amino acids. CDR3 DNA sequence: TGTGCCAGCAGTTTCAGGCACGAGCAGTACTTC. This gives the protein CASSFRHEQYF.